Below are 22 T cell receptor beta chains sequenced from a single sample in a study of a mutant IDH1 vaccine in newly diagnosed glioma. Indicated time point: week 5, during vaccination. With topical imiquimod, each dose of the vaccine consisted of 300 ug of mutant IDH1 20-mer peptide. TCRdb keeps only in-frame clones here, not all; method: immunoSEQ multiplex PCR. Of tens of thousands of clones in the sample, roughly nine tenths were seen once. For these receptors, no antigen is known. Sample: PBMCs, taken from a glioma patient whose treatment included an IDH1 peptide vaccine. Every receptor here comes from a woman aged 45 to 65 with glioma.

The chain combines TRBV29-1 with TRBJ2-7; D is unclear. The V gene lost 4 bases and the J gene lost 3 bases, with 4 bases spanning the gap. Germline V lookup: CDR1 SQVTM, CDR2 ANQGSEA. This CDR3 region has 10 residues. The CDR3 is CSVVDYEQYF. CDR3 coding DNA: TGCAGCGTTGTTGACTACGAGCAGTACTTC.

The chain combines TRBV5-5 with TRBJ2-1, with 7 bases matching TRBD2. Germline CDR1 reads SGHKS; CDR2 reads YYEKEE (reference sequence). The CDR3 runs 14 residues. The V gene end was trimmed by 0 bases and the J gene end by 3 bases; junction bases not matched to a gene: 0. CDR3 sequence reads: CASSLASGYNEQFF. Written as DNA, the CDR3 is TGTGCCAGCAGCTTGGCTAGCGGCTACAATGAGCAGTTCTTC. Together with reference TRBV5-5 and TRBJ2-1, the CDR3 gives the full variable domain: DAGVTQSPTHLIKTRGQQVTLRCSPISGHKSVSWYQQVLGQGPQFIFQYYEKEERGRGNFPDRFSARQFPNYSSELNVNALLLGDSALYLCASSLASGYNEQFFGPGTRLTVL.

This clone appeared once. V and J are TRBV27 and TRBJ1-2, with D unresolved. Trimming shortened V by 8 bases and J by 3 bases, and 16 bases separated the two germline ends. This CDR3 is built from 14 residues. The germline gives CDR1 MNHEY, CDR2 SMNVEV (reference sequence). CDR3 amino acids: CASDHTGLDYGYTF. The CDR3 nucleotides are TGTGCCAGCGACCACACCGGACTTGACTATGGCTACACCTTC.

V is TRBV7-6 and J is TRBJ1-4; D unclear. The germline V gene has CDR1 SGHVS and CDR2 FNYEAQ. Trimming left V 3 bases short and J 6 bases short, with 14 bases between. The CDR3 sequence is 15 residues long. CDR3 in amino acids: CASSLLQGGDEKLFF. Written as DNA, the CDR3 is TGTGCCAGCAGCTTGCTACAAGGTGGGGATGAAAAACTGTTTTTT.

The rearrangement uses TRBV19 and TRBJ1-5; 9 bases line up with TRBD1. V shed 5 bases, J shed 7 bases, and the junction held 9 bases outside the gene matches. This CDR3 is 15 amino acids long. The germline CDR1 and CDR2 sequences are LNHDA and SQIVND (reference sequence). CDR3: CASSRPGTGIQPQHF. The CDR3 nucleotides read TGTGCCAGTAGTCGACCCGGGACAGGGATCCAGCCCCAGCATTTT.

The chain links TRBV6-4 to TRBJ2-7; no firm D call. This CDR3 comprises 12 residues. Trimming pared 7 bases from V and 3 bases from J, leaving 10 bases between. Germline V gives CDR1 MRHNA, CDR2 SNTAGT. CDR3 region: CASTGICYEQYF. The CDR3 DNA follows: TGTGCCAGCACTGGAATATGCTACGAGCAGTACTTC.

V is TRBV19 and J is TRBJ1-5, with 8 bases fitting TRBD1. Trimming cost V 2 bases and J 4 bases; bases outside gene matches: 4. CDR3 length: 15 residues. Germline CDR1 LNHDA, CDR2 SQIVND (reference sequence). This CDR3 reads CASSINRGSNQPQHF. In DNA, the CDR3 is TGTGCCAGTAGTATAAACAGGGGGTCAAATCAGCCCCAGCATTTT.

The chain recombines TRBV4-1 with TRBJ1-5; a weak D match, TRBD1 (5 bases). The germline CDR1 and CDR2 sequences are MGHRA and YSYEKL. The CDR3 loop spans 16 amino acids. Trimming removed 0 bases at V and 4 bases at J, with 13 bases between. For the CDR3, the DNA is TGCGCCAGCAGCCAAGATTGGGACGTTAAAAATCAGCCCCAGCATTTT. Its translation is CASSQDWDVKNQPQHF.

The J gene is TRBJ2-1, the V gene TRBV13; TRBD2 is a possible D gene (5 bases). The V gene lost 3 bases and the J gene lost 8 bases, with 17 bases spanning the gap. The CDR3 loop spans 15 amino acids. Germline CDR1 PRHDT, CDR2 FYEKMQ (reference sequence). The CDR3 spells CASSLTGTGGYEQFF. The CDR3, as DNA: TGTGCCAGCAGCTTGACGGGAACGGGTGGGTATGAGCAGTTCTTC.

The table lists this clone with a count of one. The rearrangement uses TRBV5-1 and TRBJ1-4; TRBD1 aligns across 7 bases. Germline V gene lookup returns CDR1 SGHRS and CDR2 YFSETQ. This CDR3 is 14 amino acids long. V shed 4 bases, J shed 4 bases, and the junction held 4 bases outside the gene matches. The CDR3 loop reads CASSEGQHNEKLFF. The DNA for the CDR3 is TGCGCCAGCAGCGAGGGACAGCATAATGAAAAACTGTTTTTT.

The V call is TRBV28, the J call TRBJ1-4; D possibly corresponds to TRBD1 (6 bases). The CDR3 is 15 amino acids. V dropped 4 bases and J dropped 6 bases, with 15 bases sitting between them. The germline gives CDR1 MDHEN, CDR2 SYDVKM. The CDR3 nucleotides are TGTGCCAGCAGTTCCCGGGGGGGCGCGGATGAAAAACTGTTTTTT. Protein product: CASSSRGGADEKLFF.

In its sample, this clone was seen a few times. The V call is TRBV4-1, the J call TRBJ1-2, with D possibly matching TRBD1 (5 bases). Germline V gives CDR1 MGHRA, CDR2 YSYEKL. Trimming pared 4 bases from V and 8 bases from J, leaving 17 bases between. The CDR3 has 14 amino acids. The CDR3 DNA sequence: TGCGCCAGCAGCCTTTTTGGGGCCCTTGAGGGCTACACCTTC. Amino acid sequence: CASSLFGALEGYTF.

The rearrangement joins TRBV7-3 to TRBJ2-7; tentative D call: TRBD2 (6 bases). Trimming cost V 0 bases and J 5 bases, with 8 bases left between them. Germline assignment: CDR1 SGHTA and CDR2 FQGTGA. The CDR3 sequence is 13 residues long. CDR3 region: CASSLTREHEQYF. CDR3 bases: TGTGCCAGCAGCTTAACACGGGAGCACGAGCAGTACTTC.

The chain carries TRBV5-5 and TRBJ1-6; D uncertain. V was shortened by 0 bases and J by 0 bases, with 7 bases between the two germline ends. CDR3 length: 16 amino acids. The germline CDR1 and CDR2 sequences are SGHKS and YYEKEE (reference sequence). For the CDR3, the DNA is TGTGCCAGCAGCTTGGGAGGAAGCTCCTATAATTCACCCCTCCACTTT. Protein product: CASSLGGSSYNSPLHF. The full variable domain, in which reference TRBV5-5 and TRBJ1-6 provide the parts outside the CDR3, is DAGVTQSPTHLIKTRGQQVTLRCSPISGHKSVSWYQQVLGQGPQFIFQYYEKEERGRGNFPDRFSARQFPNYSSELNVNALLLGDSALYLCASSLGGSSYNSPLHFGNGTRLTVT.

V is TRBV5-1 and J is TRBJ2-2; no clear D gene. Germline CDR1 reads SGHRS; CDR2 reads YFSETQ. CDR3 length: 16 amino acids. Deletions cut 0 bases from V and 2 bases from J, with 11 bases between. DNA of the CDR3: TGCGCCAGCAGCTTGGGGACGGCTGGCAACACCGGGGAGCTGTTTTTT. Residues: CASSLGTAGNTGELFF.

Worth noting for this clone: The sample has other DNA sequences that encode this CDR3 too. The chain uses TRBV18 and TRBJ2-7; weak D call: TRBD1 (5 bases). Germline CDR1 KGHSH, CDR2 LQKENI. CDR3 length: 14 residues. Trimming left V 3 bases short and J 1 base short, with 10 bases between. CDR3 coding DNA: TGTGCCAGCTCACCCCCGACAGCATCCTACGAGCAGTACTTC. It codes for CASSPPTASYEQYF.

V usage is TRBV6-6 and J usage is TRBJ2-2, with a possible D match to TRBD2 (5 bases). CDR1 is MNHNY and CDR2 is SVGAGI in the germline V gene (reference sequence). Between the trimmed V and J ends, which lost 5 bases and 4 bases, there was a span of 8 bases. There are 13 residues in the CDR3. In nucleotides, the CDR3 is TGTGCCAGCAGTGACTACGCCACCGGGGAGCTGTTTTTT. Translated: CASSDYATGELFF.

The genes are TRBV30 and TRBJ2-3; weak D call: TRBD2 (5 bases). CDR3 length: 14 amino acids. The germline CDR1 and CDR2 sequences are GTSNPN and SVGIG (reference sequence). Trimming removed 5 bases at V and 2 bases at J, with 14 bases between. CDR3 in DNA: TGTGCCTGGGATCGAGGGCTAGCCACAGATACGCAGTATTTT. Translated: CAWDRGLATDTQYF.

The V call is TRBV9, the J call TRBJ2-1, with D unclear. V was cut by 3 bases and J by 1 base, with 17 bases left in between. Germline assignment: CDR1 SGDLS and CDR2 YYNGEE. The CDR3 is made up of 17 amino acids. In nucleotides, the CDR3 is TGTGCCAGCAGCGCCCCCCGATATGGCCTTTCCTACAATGAGCAGTTCTTC. Translation: CASSAPRYGLSYNEQFF.

This chain uses TRBV15 with TRBJ2-2; 10 nucleotides line up with TRBD1. The CDR3 is 15 amino acids. The V and J ends lost 3 bases and 9 bases, in that order; junction bases with no gene match: 7. The germline gives CDR1 LNHNV, CDR2 YYDKDF (reference sequence). This CDR3 reads CATSRAGTGDWELFF. The CDR3 DNA reads TGTGCCACCAGCAGGGCCGGGACAGGGGATTGGGAGCTGTTTTTT.

J is TRBJ2-2 and V is TRBV18; tentative D call: TRBD1 (6 bases). The CDR3 covers 16 residues. Germline loops: CDR1 KGHSH, CDR2 LQKENI. V lost 3 bases to trimming and J lost 4 bases, with 15 bases between them. DNA for the CDR3: TGTGCCAGCTCACCTCCTAGTGGACAGCTCACCGGGGAGCTGTTTTTT. This translates into CASSPPSGQLTGELFF.

The V and J genes are TRBV30 and TRBJ2-1; 10 nucleotides align to TRBD2. Per germline, CDR1 GTSNPN and CDR2 SVGIG (reference sequence). Trimming cost V 2 bases and J 4 bases; bases outside gene matches: 5. This CDR3 has 15 residues. In DNA, the CDR3 is TGTGCCTGGAGTTTGGGGACTAGCGCTTACAATGAGCAGTTCTTC. It encodes CAWSLGTSAYNEQFF.